Listed below are T cell receptor beta chains from one sample, sequenced in a study of blood T cell repertoires in COVID-19. This table comes from immunoSEQ multiplex PCR, and its TCRdb copy is limited to in-frame clones, with some not included. The sample holds 50,000 to 65,000 clones; approximately 82% are singletons and the top ten take roughly 6.7%. The sequencing input was peripheral blood. Receptor source: a human donor in a cohort sampled during active COVID-19. The CDR3 runs from the conserved cysteine through the conserved F or W. D genes are given only for firm matches. Some rows have no size entry. The others give once, few or many, or a class for an expanded clone.

cdr3_aa,cdr3_nt,j_call,d_call,clone_size,v_call
CASSEQVEISYNEQFF,TGTGCCAGCAGTGAACAGGTAGAGATCTCCTACAATGAGCAGTTCTTC,TRBJ2-1,.,.,TRBV2
CASSEPGTGGTGELFF,TGTGCCAGCAGCGAACCCGGGACAGGAGGGACCGGGGAGCTGTTTTTT,TRBJ2-2,TRBD1,few,TRBV9
CASSERLAGDTQYF,TGTGCCAGCAGTGAAAGGCTAGCCGGAGATACGCAGTATTTT,TRBJ2-3,.,.,TRBV6-1
CASSTTGGNTDTQYF,TGTGCCAGCTCCACCACGGGGGGGAACACAGATACGCAGTATTTT,TRBJ2-3,TRBD2,.,TRBV18
CASSTNTGGQETQYF,TGTGCCAGCAGCACAAACACGGGGGGCCAAGAGACCCAGTACTTC,TRBJ2-5,TRBD2,.,TRBV7-2
CASSLGMTGVSTDTQYF,TGCGCCAGCAGCTTGGGGATGACGGGAGTAAGCACAGATACGCAGTATTTT,TRBJ2-3,.,.,TRBV5-1
CASSQEVRTEETQYF,TGTGCCAGCAGCCAAGAAGTGCGGACAGAAGAGACCCAGTACTTC,TRBJ2-5,.,few,TRBV3-1/TRBV3-2
CASSFRTSGVGLYEQYF,TGCGCCAGCAGCTTCCGGACTAGCGGGGTTGGGCTCTACGAGCAGTACTTC,TRBJ2-7,TRBD2,.,TRBV5-1
CASSQVGRTRNEQFF,TGTGCCAGCAGCCAAGTTGGACGGACACGCAATGAGCAGTTCTTC,TRBJ2-1,.,few,TRBV14
CASSFDYLQETQYF,TGTGCCAGCAGCTTTGACTATCTCCAAGAGACCCAGTACTTC,TRBJ2-5,.,.,TRBV7-8
CASCADRDTEAFF,TGTGCCAGCTGCGCAGACAGGGACACTGAAGCTTTCTTT,TRBJ1-1,TRBD1,.,TRBV4-2
CSASGQVNEKLFF,TGCAGTGCTAGTGGGCAGGTTAATGAAAAACTGTTTTTT,TRBJ1-4,.,.,TRBV20-1
CASSQVEYEQYF,TGTGCCAGCAGCCAAGTTGAGTACGAGCAGTACTTC,TRBJ2-7,.,.,TRBV3-1/TRBV3-2
CASSQDRVAYEQYF,TGTGCCAGCAGCCAAGACAGGGTTGCCTACGAGCAGTACTTC,TRBJ2-7,.,.,TRBV4-2
CASSPNSYYNEQFF,TGTGCCAGCTCACCAAATAGCTACTACAATGAGCAGTTCTTC,TRBJ2-1,.,.,TRBV18
CASSIRGDNSPLHF,TGTGCCAGTAGTATCAGGGGCGATAATTCACCCCTCCACTTT,TRBJ1-6,.,.,TRBV19
CASSESPTVSYEQYF,TGTGCCAGCAGTGAAAGCCCGACAGTCTCCTACGAGCAGTACTTC,TRBJ2-7,.,.,TRBV6-1
CASSPRSWDRTYEQYF,TGCGCCAGCAGCCCCCGAAGTTGGGACAGGACCTACGAGCAGTACTTC,TRBJ2-7,TRBD1,.,TRBV5-1
CASSFNIQNTEAFF,TGTGCCAGCAGCTTTAACATCCAAAACACTGAAGCTTTCTTT,TRBJ1-1,.,.,TRBV5-4
CASTPERRDEKLFF,TGTGCCAGCACCCCCGAGAGGAGGGATGAAAAACTGTTTTTT,TRBJ1-4,.,.,TRBV2
CASSESGTAGAALHF,TGTGCCAGCAGTGAATCTGGAACAGCAGGGGCGGCCCTCCACTTT,TRBJ1-6,.,.,TRBV6-1
CASSFLDTSSYEQYF,TGTGCCAGCAGTTTTTTGGACACCTCCTCCTACGAGCAGTACTTC,TRBJ2-7,.,.,TRBV27
CASTSGVEATEAFF,TGCGCCAGCACCTCTGGGGTGGAGGCCACTGAAGCTTTCTTT,TRBJ1-1,.,once,TRBV5-1
CASSYSDRGGANVLTF,TGTGCCAGCAGTTACTCTGACAGGGGTGGGGCCAACGTCCTGACTTTC,TRBJ2-6,TRBD1,.,TRBV6-5
CASSSDRGKSYGYTF,TGTGCCAGCAGTTCTGACAGGGGGAAAAGCTATGGCTACACCTTC,TRBJ1-2,TRBD1,.,TRBV5-4
CASSLKQGASYGYTF,TGTGCCAGCAGCTTAAAACAGGGGGCCTCCTATGGCTACACCTTC,TRBJ1-2,TRBD1,.,TRBV7-2
CASSEMGLAAYNEQFF,TGTGCCAGCAGTGAAATGGGACTAGCGGCCTACAATGAGCAGTTCTTC,TRBJ2-1,TRBD2,.,TRBV2
CASSFGTGWDSPLHF,TGTGCCAGCAGCTTCGGAACAGGGTGGGATTCACCCCTCCACTTT,TRBJ1-6,.,once,TRBV5-6
CASRRRTGIGTDTQYF,TGTGCCAGCAGACGGAGGACAGGGATTGGCACAGATACGCAGTATTTT,TRBJ2-3,TRBD1,.,TRBV2
CASSAGQARDYGYTF,TGTGCCAGCAGCGCGGGACAGGCTAGAGACTATGGCTACACCTTC,TRBJ1-2,TRBD1,.,TRBV5-4
CSAYGGQGADTQYF,TGCAGCGCTTATGGGGGACAGGGCGCAGATACGCAGTATTTT,TRBJ2-3,TRBD1,.,TRBV29-1
CASSYGQGLTETQYF,TGTGCCAGCAGTTATGGTCAGGGACTTACGGAGACCCAGTACTTC,TRBJ2-5,.,.,TRBV6-5